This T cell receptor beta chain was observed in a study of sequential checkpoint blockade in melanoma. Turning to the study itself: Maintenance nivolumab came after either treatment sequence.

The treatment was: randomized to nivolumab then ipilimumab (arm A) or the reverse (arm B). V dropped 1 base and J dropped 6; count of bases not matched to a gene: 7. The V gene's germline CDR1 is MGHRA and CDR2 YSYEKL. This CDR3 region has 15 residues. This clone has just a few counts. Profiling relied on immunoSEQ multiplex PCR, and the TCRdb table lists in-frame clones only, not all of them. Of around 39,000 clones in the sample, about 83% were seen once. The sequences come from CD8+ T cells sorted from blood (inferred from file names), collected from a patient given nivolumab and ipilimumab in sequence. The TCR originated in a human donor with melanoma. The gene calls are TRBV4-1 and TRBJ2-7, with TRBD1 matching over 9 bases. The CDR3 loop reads CASSQGGTGTSEQYF. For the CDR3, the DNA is TGCGCCAGCAGCCAAGGCGGGACAGGGACATCCGAGCAGTACTTC.